This entry concerns a single T cell receptor beta chain. These data come from a study of blood T cell repertoires in COVID-19. Study-level background: Specimens from acute and convalescent COVID-19 originated in the United States, Italy and Spain. Sample material is recorded as cDNA or gDNA derived from T cells, B-cell-depleted T cells, or PBMCs.

Per the original methods: Nucleated cell number was recorded as an estimate derived from reference gene primer amplification. The data were produced by immunoSEQ multiplex PCR, yet TCRdb's version contains in-frame clones alone and is incomplete. The DNA was the basis for D and trimming; V, J and clone size are from that table. The sample holds more than 65,000 clones; about four fifths are singletons and the top ten take more than 40%. The CDR3 extends over 12 amino acids. The V gene lost 2 bases and the J gene lost 6 bases, with 6 bases spanning the gap. This clonotype was obtained from a human donor in a cohort sampled during active COVID-19. The gene calls are TRBV12-3 or TRBV12-4 and TRBJ2-3, with D tentatively TRBD2 (5 bases). Sequenced input: peripheral blood. The CDR3 DNA reads TGTGCCAGCAGTTTAACTAGGGATACGCAGTATTTT. It yields the protein CASSLTRDTQYF.